This T cell receptor (beta chain) was identified during a study of blood T cell repertoires in COVID-19. About the study: PBMCs, B-cell-depleted T cells, or T cells provided the cDNA or gDNA that made up the material.

This clone was observed a handful of times. The CDR3 spans 13 residues. V dropped 9 bases and J dropped 5; count of bases not matched to a gene: 4. Germline lookup yields CDR1 ENHRY and CDR2 SYGVKD. Measured with immunoSEQ multiplex PCR; TCRdb has only the in-frame clones, and not every one. The repertoire includes tens of thousands of clones, approximately 82% of them detected once, and roughly 6.4% sits in the top ten. The V and J genes are TRBV10-3 and TRBJ1-4; 9 bases line up with TRBD1. This clonotype was sampled from a human donor in a cohort sampled during active or convalescent COVID-19. Material: peripheral blood. CDR3 in amino acids: CAIRQGENEKLFF. The CDR3 DNA reads TGTGCCATTCGACAGGGGGAAAATGAAAAACTGTTTTTT.